Detailed here is one TCR beta chain. Its specificity is not known. This entry comes from a study of T cells in Graves' hyperthyroidism and ophthalmopathy. General study points: Ophthalmopathy stood apart from stable hyperthyroidism in a 13 V-J model.

The investigators amplified TCR beta CDR3 regions from RNA transcripts. A first-round RT-PCR of the TCR CDR3 used the HTBI primer set. One entry per CDR3 protein, called by TCRdb with MiXCR from the multiplex PCR reads. Of some 350,000 distinct CDR3 sequences in the sample, approximately 25% are singletons; the top ten hold about 73%. Across 18 months, stable Graves' hyperthyroidism was marked by no progression to ophthalmopathy. Over 8 ml fresh peripheral blood yielded the PBMCs. The V gene's germline CDR1 is DFQATT and CDR2 SNEGSKA (reference sequence). This CDR3 has 15 residues. Trimming took 6 bases from V and 4 from J; bases not matched to a gene: 11.

The chain employs TRBV20-1 and TRBJ2-5; 10 bases align to TRBD2. Sequencing input: blood. The TCR sequence derives from a man aged 45 to 65 with Graves' hyperthyroidism. CDR3 sequence reads: CSAPPSGRAGETQYF. CDR3 bases: TGCAGTGCCCCACCAAGCGGGAGGGCGGGAGAGACCCAGTACTTC.